These 9 T cell receptor beta chains originate from one sample sequenced in a study of blood T cell repertoires in COVID-19. Using immunoSEQ multiplex PCR, the repertoire was profiled, and TCRdb retains in-frame clones only, with some absent. The sample holds roughly 290,000 clones, around 90% seen once. The sequenced sample was peripheral blood. The receptors come from a woman younger than 45 with COVID-19, enrolled during active disease.

The J gene is TRBJ2-1, the V gene TRBV7-9; 8 bases fit TRBD2. Germline V gene lookup returns CDR1 SEHNR and CDR2 FQNEAQ (reference sequence). CDR3 size: 14 residues. V dropped 4 bases and J dropped 10; count of bases not matched to a gene: 9. The CDR3 loop reads CASSSPLSGSEQFF. The CDR3 nucleotides are TGTGCCAGCAGCTCACCCCTAAGCGGGAGCGAGCAGTTCTTC.

This chain joins TRBV28 and TRBJ1-5; D unclear. Germline V gives CDR1 MDHEN, CDR2 SYDVKM. V was pared by 1 base and J by 4 bases, with 5 bases between. The CDR3 runs to 13 residues. CDR3 loop: CASSLSLNQPQHF. The CDR3 DNA reads TGTGCCAGCAGTTTATCCCTAAATCAGCCCCAGCATTTT.

V is TRBV7-9 and J is TRBJ2-5; D remains unclear. In germline, CDR1 is SEHNR, CDR2 FQNEAQ (reference sequence). CDR3 length equals 14 residues. V dropped 4 bases and J dropped 7 bases, with 16 bases sitting between them. Here the CDR3 reads CASSSDTMSWTQYF. CDR3 in DNA: TGTGCCAGCAGCTCCGACACGATGTCGTGGACCCAGTACTTC.

The chain is built from TRBV3-1 (or the pseudogene TRBV3-2) and TRBJ2-2; 8 nucleotides line up with TRBD2. The junction had 9 bases not matched to a gene; V was cut back by 0 bases and J by 6 bases. The CDR3 runs 17 residues. CDR1 is LGHDT and CDR2 is YNNKEL in the germline V gene (reference sequence). Here the CDR3 DNA reads TGTGCCAGCAGCCAAGACTCGCTAGCGGGTAACGCCGGGGAGCTGTTTTTT. Its translation is CASSQDSLAGNAGELFF.

This chain connects TRBV28 to TRBJ1-1; a possible D gene is TRBD1 (5 bases). Trimming took off 6 bases at V and 1 base at J, with 18 bases between the two ends. Germline loops: CDR1 MDHEN, CDR2 SYDVKM. The CDR3 sequence is 16 residues long. DNA for the CDR3: TGTGCCAGCAGGATGAAAACGGGACTCACGAACACTGAAGCTTTCTTT. Amino acids: CASRMKTGLTNTEAFF. The variable domain in full, with the rest retrieved from reference TRBV28 and TRBJ1-1, is DVKVTQSSRYLVKRTGEKVFLECVQDMDHENMFWYRQDPGLGLRLIYFSYDVKMKEKGDIPEGYSVSREKKERFSLILESASTNQTSMYLCASRMKTGLTNTEAFFGQGTRLTVV.

The chain recombines TRBV28 with TRBJ2-3; TRBD1 aligns across 11 bases. V lost 6 bases to trimming and J lost 11 bases; unmatched junction nucleotides: 13. The CDR3 totals 15 residues. CDR1 and CDR2 (germline): MDHEN, SYDVKM. The CDR3 here is CASRDPGTGGYGQYF. The CDR3 DNA sequence: TGTGCCAGCAGAGACCCCGGGACAGGGGGTTACGGGCAGTATTTT.

The chain links TRBV12-3 or TRBV12-4 to TRBJ1-2; 8 bases line up with TRBD1. V dropped 6 bases and J dropped 10; count of bases not matched to a gene: 7. The CDR3 is 12 residues long. CDR3 sequence (DNA): TGTGCCAGCAGGCTAGACAGGGGACACTACACCTTC. Translation: CASRLDRGHYTF.

The chain links TRBV11-2 to TRBJ2-5; TRBD2 matches at 13 bases. Germline CDR1 and CDR2: SGHAT and FQNNGV. CDR3 length equals 15 residues. The V segment lost 5 bases and the J segment 4 bases; nucleotides outside the gene matches: 4. The CDR3 nucleotides are TGTGCCAGCAGCCTCGGGACTAGCGGGATAGAGACCCAGTACTTC. Its translation is CASSLGTSGIETQYF.

The chain employs TRBV5-4 and TRBJ1-1; 9 positions agree with TRBD1. V was clipped by 4 bases and J by 5 bases; unmatched bases: 9. Germline V gives CDR1 SGHNT, CDR2 YYREEE (reference sequence). This CDR3 is built from 15 residues. The CDR3 region has the DNA TGTGCCAGCAGCCCACAGGGGGCGAGGGGGACTGAAGCTTTCTTT. Translating gives CASSPQGARGTEAFF.